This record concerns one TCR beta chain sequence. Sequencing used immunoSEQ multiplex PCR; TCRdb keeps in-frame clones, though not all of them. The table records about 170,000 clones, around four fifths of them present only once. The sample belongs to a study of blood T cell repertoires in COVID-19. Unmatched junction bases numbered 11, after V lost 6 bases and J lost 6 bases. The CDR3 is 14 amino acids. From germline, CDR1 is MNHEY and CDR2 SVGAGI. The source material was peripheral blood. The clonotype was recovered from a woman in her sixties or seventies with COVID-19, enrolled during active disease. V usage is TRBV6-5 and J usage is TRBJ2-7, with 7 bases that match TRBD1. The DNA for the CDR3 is TGTGCCAGCAGCACATACCAGGGGGTGGGCGAGCAGTACTTC. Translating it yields CASSTYQGVGEQYF.